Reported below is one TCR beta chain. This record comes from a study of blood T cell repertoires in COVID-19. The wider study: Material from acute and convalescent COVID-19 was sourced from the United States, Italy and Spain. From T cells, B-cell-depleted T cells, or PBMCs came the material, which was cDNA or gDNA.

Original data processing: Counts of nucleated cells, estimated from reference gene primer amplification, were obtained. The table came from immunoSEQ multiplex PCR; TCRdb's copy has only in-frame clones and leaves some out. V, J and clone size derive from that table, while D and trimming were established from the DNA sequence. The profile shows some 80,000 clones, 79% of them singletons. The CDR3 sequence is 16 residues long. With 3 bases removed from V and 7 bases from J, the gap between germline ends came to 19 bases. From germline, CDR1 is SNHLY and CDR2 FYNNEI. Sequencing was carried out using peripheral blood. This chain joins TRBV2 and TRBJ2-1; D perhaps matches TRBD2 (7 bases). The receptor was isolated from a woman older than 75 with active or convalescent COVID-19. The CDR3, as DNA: TGTGCCAGCAGTGAGCTGGGGCGGGGGCTGGGGAATGAGCAGTTCTTC. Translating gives CASSELGRGLGNEQFF.